This T cell receptor (beta chain) was profiled in a study of blood T cell repertoires in COVID-19. About the research overall: The analysed material was cDNA or gDNA that came from T cells, B-cell-depleted T cells, or PBMCs.

Categorization into cohorts depended on clinical history that participants reported. Repertoires were generated with immunoSEQ multiplex PCR, while TCRdb's copy carries only in-frame clones and drops some. The table includes roughly 280,000 clones, over 80% detected once. The TCR originated in a woman aged 30 to 39 with acute COVID-19. Sequencing used PBMCs or T cells enriched from blood (not recorded which).

This chain's CDR3 is CASSPEQGRTFF. The CDR3 bases are TGTGCCAGCAGCCCCGAACAGGGTAGGACTTTCTTT. This chain joins TRBV28 and TRBJ1-1, with D maybe TRBD1 (6 bases). V lost 6 bases and J lost 12, with 17 bases in between. In germline, CDR1 is MDHEN, CDR2 SYDVKM. This CDR3 has 12 amino acids. Complete variable domain (other parts from reference TRBV28 and TRBJ1-1): DVKVTQSSRYLVKRTGEKVFLECVQDMDHENMFWYRQDPGLGLRLIYFSYDVKMKEKGDIPEGYSVSREKKERFSLILESASTNQTSMYLCASSPEQGRTFFGQGTRLTVV.